A single sample is the source of the 23 T cell receptor beta chains below, sequenced in a study of shared clonotypes between healthy human individuals (dated by TCRdb to about 2020). The library relied on the immunoSEQ multiplex PCR assay. TCRdb's version of the immuneACCESS table is confined to in-frame rearrangements and falls short of the full clone set. An unresolved V gene accounts for under half of the shortfall where checked; the remainder is of unknown origin. The sample table shows over 2 million clones, and just under 95% are seen once. The ten most abundant clones make up approximately 0.41% of the sample. Material: naive CD4+ T cells from PBMCs. The cell subset or site label corresponds to: CD45RA+ positively selected. These receptors were collected from a man in his late teens or twenties in good health. Some clones in this sample may be carry-over from other donors' samples.

This sequence joins TRBV9 and TRBJ2-1; D unclear. The V gene lost 0 bases and the J gene lost 0 bases, with 10 bases spanning the gap. The CDR3 consists of 16 residues. Per germline, CDR1 SGDLS and CDR2 YYNGEE. The CDR3 reads CASSVAVGSSYNEQFF. The CDR3 DNA sequence: TGTGCCAGCAGCGTAGCGGTGGGAAGCTCCTACAATGAGCAGTTCTTC.

This clone occurred once. CDR3 bases: TGCGCCAGCAGCTTGGCAAAGCGGGAGGGGAGTGAGCAGTTCTTC. Protein: CASSLAKREGSEQFF. The rearrangement joins TRBV5-1 to TRBJ2-1, with TRBD2 matching 10 bases. The germline CDR1 and CDR2 sequences are SGHRS and YFSETQ. Trimming cost V 0 bases and J 9 bases; bases outside gene matches: 6. The CDR3 is 15 residues long.

This chain connects TRBV6-1 to TRBJ2-2, with a weak D call TRBD1 (6 bases). CDR1 MNHNS and CDR2 SASEGT come from the germline V gene. This CDR3 region has 14 residues. The V gene lost 7 bases and the J gene lost 1 base, with 10 bases spanning the gap. CDR3 region: CASILTGNTGELFF. The CDR3 DNA is TGTGCCAGCATCTTGACAGGGAACACCGGGGAGCTGTTTTTT.

The chain joins TRBV5-6 to TRBJ1-2; D perhaps matches TRBD1 (6 bases). V was cut by 4 bases and J by 5 bases, with 18 bases left in between. Germline V CDR1 and CDR2: SGHDT, YYEEEE. This CDR3 comprises 15 residues. The CDR3 nucleotides are TGTGCCAGCAGCCGAGCTTGGGGGGCAATATATGGCTACACCTTC. Translation gives CASSRAWGAIYGYTF.

The CDR3 protein is CASRKGGSPSYEQYF. CDR3 sequence (DNA): TGTGCCAGCAGGAAAGGCGGGAGTCCTTCCTACGAGCAGTACTTC. J is TRBJ2-7 and V is TRBV28; 7 bases are a match to TRBD2. J gave up 1 base and V 6 bases, and 9 bases lay outside the gene matches. The length of the CDR3 is 15 residues. Germline V gene data show CDR1 as MDHEN and CDR2 as SYDVKM.

The chain has TRBV7-9 and TRBJ1-2; no definite D call. Germline CDR1 reads SEHNR; CDR2 reads FQNEAQ (reference sequence). The V end was cut by 10 bases, the J end by 8 bases, with 14 bases between. The CDR3 runs 11 residues. CDR3 protein: CATTDQEGYTF. The CDR3 DNA sequence: TGTGCCACCACGGATCAGGAAGGCTACACCTTC. Drawing the rest from reference TRBV7-9 and TRBJ1-2, the complete variable domain is DTGVSQNPRHKITKRGQNVTFRCDPISEHNRLYWYRQTLGQGPEFLTYFQNEAQLEKSRLLSDRFSAERPKGSFSTLEIQRTEQGDSAMYLCATTDQEGYTFGSGTRLTVV.

The rearrangement joins TRBV28 to TRBJ1-5; a possible D gene is TRBD1 (5 bases). V was clipped by 6 bases and J by 1 base, with 13 bases between them. CDR1 is MDHEN and CDR2 is SYDVKM in the germline V gene. The CDR3 runs 15 residues. This CDR3 reads CASRSFRDSNQPQHF. Written as DNA, the CDR3 is TGTGCCAGCAGATCTTTTAGGGACAGCAATCAGCCCCAGCATTTT.

The chain combines TRBV7-6 with TRBJ2-1, with 10 bases that match TRBD2. V lost 2 bases, J lost 7 bases, and 8 bases stayed unmatched. The CDR3 totals 16 residues. CDR1 is SGHVS and CDR2 is FNYEAQ in the germline V gene. Written as DNA, the CDR3 is TGTGCCAGCAGCTTACTCGCTAGCGGGAGAAAGAATGAGCAGTTCTTC. This translates into CASSLLASGRKNEQFF.

The chain joins TRBV7-3 to TRBJ1-1, with 7 bases identical to TRBD1. The V and J ends lost 4 bases and 6 bases, in that order; junction bases with no gene match: 5. Germline CDR1 and CDR2: SGHTA and FQGTGA. The CDR3 is made up of 13 amino acids. DNA of the CDR3: TGTGCCAGCAGCTCCCGACAGGGAGCTGAAGCTTTCTTT. This codes for CASSSRQGAEAFF.

The chain links TRBV4-3 to TRBJ1-4, with TRBD1 matching over 10 bases. Germline loops: CDR1 LGHNA, CDR2 YSLEER. The CDR3 is made up of 16 amino acids. V gave up 3 bases and J gave up 9 bases; unmatched junction bases: 10. The CDR3 loop is CASSQGTTGGRQKLFF. DNA for the CDR3: TGCGCCAGCAGCCAGGGGACGACAGGGGGCAGGCAAAAACTGTTTTTT.

V is TRBV2 and J is TRBJ2-7; D is unclear. Germline V gene sequence: CDR1 SNHLY, CDR2 FYNNEI. The CDR3 loop spans 12 amino acids. The V gene lost 6 bases and the J gene lost 1 base, with 7 bases spanning the gap. The CDR3 region has the DNA TGTGCCAGCAGAGGTGAATCCTACGAGCAGTACTTC. Translated, it gives CASRGESYEQYF. The full variable domain, its missing parts supplied by reference TRBV2 and TRBJ2-7, is EPEVTQTPSHQVTQMGQEVILRCVPISNHLYFYWYRQILGQKVEFLVSFYNNEISEKSEIFDDQFSVERPDGSNFTLKIRSTKLEDSAMYFCASRGESYEQYFGPGTRLTVT.

The CDR3 nucleotides read TGTGCCAGCAGCTTGGTTGGACAGGGGGCTTCTGGCTACACCTTC. Translating it yields CASSLVGQGASGYTF. V gene TRBV5-6 combines with J gene TRBJ1-2; 11 positions match TRBD1. The V gene end was trimmed by 0 bases and the J gene end by 7 bases; junction bases not matched to a gene: 5. CDR1 and CDR2 from the germline V gene are SGHDT and YYEEEE. CDR3 length equals 15 residues. The full variable domain, completed using reference TRBV5-6 and TRBJ1-2, is DAGVTQSPTHLIKTRGQQVTLRCSPKSGHDTVSWYQQALGQGPQFIFQYYEEEERQRGNFPDRFSGHQFPNYSSELNVNALLLGDSALYLCASSLVGQGASGYTFGSGTRLTVV.

This chain links TRBV27 with TRBJ2-1; 8 nucleotides align to TRBD2. The junction had 5 bases not matched to a gene; V was cut back by 6 bases and J by 10 bases. The CDR3 length is 12 residues. Germline lookup yields CDR1 MNHEY and CDR2 SMNVEV (reference sequence). The CDR3 nucleotides are TGTGCCAGCAGCACTAGACTAGCGGAGCAGTTCTTC. Translated, it gives CASSTRLAEQFF.

The rearrangement links TRBV5-1 to TRBJ1-3, with D possibly matching TRBD1 (5 bases). CDR1 SGHRS and CDR2 YFSETQ come from the germline V gene. V was cut by 4 bases and J by 0 bases, with 14 bases left in between. The CDR3 covers 16 residues. The CDR3 DNA is TGCGCCAGCAGCGGGGGGAGAAGTAACTCTGGAAACACCATATATTTT. Amino acids: CASSGGRSNSGNTIYF.

The chain links TRBV6-4 to TRBJ1-4; no reliable D call. This CDR3 spans 12 amino acids. CDR1 and CDR2 (germline): MRHNA, SNTAGT. Trimming took 6 bases from V and 5 from J, leaving 7 bases between them. CDR3 region: CASRSLNEKLFF. The CDR3 region has the DNA TGTGCCAGCAGGAGTCTCAATGAAAAACTGTTTTTT.

The chain joins TRBV15 to TRBJ2-7, with D unresolved. CDR3 length: 13 residues. The V gene's germline CDR1 is LNHNV and CDR2 YYDKDF (reference sequence). V gave up 5 bases and J gave up 9 bases, with 17 bases separating them. CDR3 in DNA: TGTGCCACCAGCCCGACGACGAGAATGGGGCAGTACTTC. It encodes CATSPTTRMGQYF.

The chain couples TRBV9 to TRBJ2-7, with a possible D match to TRBD2 (5 bases). Trimming removed 4 bases from V and 3 bases from J, with 17 bases in between. Per the germline V gene, CDR1 is SGDLS and CDR2 is YYNGEE. CDR3 length: 15 residues. The CDR3 nucleotides read TGTGCCAGCAGCCCTTCCGGGGAACCCAGCTACGAGCAGTACTTC. This encodes CASSPSGEPSYEQYF.

The chain carries TRBV29-1 and TRBJ2-1, with 9 bases lining up with TRBD1. CDR3 length: 14 amino acids. The V and J ends lost 4 bases and 1 base, in that order; junction bases with no gene match: 2. Germline V CDR1 and CDR2: SQVTM, ANQGSEA. The CDR3: CSVGGQGSYNEQFF. The CDR3, as DNA: TGCAGCGTTGGGGGACAGGGATCCTACAATGAGCAGTTCTTC.

This rearrangement joins TRBV7-2 to TRBJ2-7, with D maybe TRBD2 (5 bases). This CDR3 region has 16 residues. The V end was cut by 1 base, the J end by 2 bases, with 15 bases between. Germline-derived CDR1 and CDR2 are SGHTA and FQGNSA. CDR3 in DNA: TGTGCCAGCAGCTTAGTTGTAGGAGCGGTGCCCTACGAGCAGTACTTC. Its protein is CASSLVVGAVPYEQYF. Full variable domain (rest looked up from reference TRBV7-2 and TRBJ2-7): GAGVSQSPSNKVTEKGKDVELRCDPISGHTALYWYRQSLGQGLEFLIYFQGNSAPDKSGLPSDRFSAERTGGSVSTLTIQRTQQEDSAVYLCASSLVVGAVPYEQYFGPGTRLTVT.

The chain combines TRBV4-1 with TRBJ2-7; 15 bases are shared with TRBD2. This CDR3 is built from 20 residues. The junction had 20 bases not matched to a gene; V was cut back by 4 bases and J by 7 bases. Per germline, CDR1 MGHRA and CDR2 YSYEKL. This chain's CDR3 is CASSLPQSGTSGRTGGEQYF. CDR3 DNA: TGCGCCAGCAGCCTTCCCCAGTCCGGGACTAGCGGGAGGACCGGCGGGGAGCAGTACTTC.

The J gene is TRBJ1-5, the V gene TRBV2; a possible D gene is TRBD1 (6 bases). CDR1 is SNHLY, CDR2 FYNNEI, per germline. Trimming removed 7 bases at V and 7 bases at J, with 17 bases between. The CDR3 spans 14 residues. CDR3 loop: CASKVGGAGQPQHF. In nucleotides, the CDR3 is TGTGCCAGCAAGGTCGGGGGGGCAGGGCAGCCCCAGCATTTT.

The chain recombines TRBV7-2 with TRBJ2-1; 11 bases map to TRBD2. J gave up 5 bases and V 1 base, and 4 bases lay outside the gene matches. CDR3 length: 16 residues. Per germline, CDR1 SGHTA and CDR2 FQGNSA. The CDR3 bases are TGTGCCAGCAGCTTAGAGCCTAGCGGGAGGAACAATGAGCAGTTCTTC. Its translation is CASSLEPSGRNNEQFF.

The V and J genes are TRBV5-1 and TRBJ2-3, with 7 bases that match TRBD1. V dropped 4 bases and J dropped 1; count of bases not matched to a gene: 6. The CDR3 sequence is 15 residues long. Per the germline V gene, CDR1 is SGHRS and CDR2 is YFSETQ. The CDR3 nucleotides read TGCGCCAGCAGCCCCCCGCAGGGGGGCACAGATACGCAGTATTTT. Its translation is CASSPPQGGTDTQYF.